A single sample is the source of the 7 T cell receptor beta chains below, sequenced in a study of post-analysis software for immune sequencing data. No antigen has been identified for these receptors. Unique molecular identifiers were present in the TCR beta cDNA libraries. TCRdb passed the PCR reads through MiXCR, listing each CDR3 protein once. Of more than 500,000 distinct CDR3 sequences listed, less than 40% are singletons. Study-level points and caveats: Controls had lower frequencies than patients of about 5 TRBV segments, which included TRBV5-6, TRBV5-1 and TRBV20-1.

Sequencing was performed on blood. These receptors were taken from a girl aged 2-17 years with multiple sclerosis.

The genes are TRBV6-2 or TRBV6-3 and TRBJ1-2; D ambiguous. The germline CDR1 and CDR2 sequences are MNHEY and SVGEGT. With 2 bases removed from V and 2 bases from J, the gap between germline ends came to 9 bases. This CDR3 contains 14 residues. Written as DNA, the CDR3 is TGTGCCAGCAGTTACACCGAGGTGAACTATGGCTACACCTTC. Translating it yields CASSYTEVNYGYTF.

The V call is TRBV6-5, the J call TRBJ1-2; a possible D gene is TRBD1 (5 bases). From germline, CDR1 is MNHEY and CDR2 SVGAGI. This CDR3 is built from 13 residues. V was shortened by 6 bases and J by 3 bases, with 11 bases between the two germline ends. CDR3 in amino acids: CASSQGVDYGYTF. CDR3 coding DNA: TGTGCCAGCAGCCAAGGGGTGGACTATGGCTACACCTTC.

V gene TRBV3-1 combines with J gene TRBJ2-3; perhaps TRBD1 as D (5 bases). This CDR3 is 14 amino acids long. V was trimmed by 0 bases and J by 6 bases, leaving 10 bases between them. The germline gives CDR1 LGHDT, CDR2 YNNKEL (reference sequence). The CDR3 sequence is CASSQEMGLDTQYF. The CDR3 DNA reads TGTGCCAGCAGCCAAGAAATGGGGCTGGATACGCAGTATTTT.

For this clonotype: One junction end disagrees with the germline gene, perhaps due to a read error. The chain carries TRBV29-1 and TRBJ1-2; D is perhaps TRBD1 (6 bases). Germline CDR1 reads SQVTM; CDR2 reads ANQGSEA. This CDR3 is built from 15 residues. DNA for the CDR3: TGCAGCGTCGGGATAGAACAGGGCCTCAACTATGACTACACCTTC. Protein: CSVGIEQGLNYDYTF.

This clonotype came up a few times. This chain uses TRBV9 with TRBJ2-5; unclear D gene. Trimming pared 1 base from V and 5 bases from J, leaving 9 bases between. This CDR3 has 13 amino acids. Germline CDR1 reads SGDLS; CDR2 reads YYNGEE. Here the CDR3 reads CASSVTGWETQYF. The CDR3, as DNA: TGTGCCAGCAGCGTAACCGGGTGGGAGACCCAGTACTTC.

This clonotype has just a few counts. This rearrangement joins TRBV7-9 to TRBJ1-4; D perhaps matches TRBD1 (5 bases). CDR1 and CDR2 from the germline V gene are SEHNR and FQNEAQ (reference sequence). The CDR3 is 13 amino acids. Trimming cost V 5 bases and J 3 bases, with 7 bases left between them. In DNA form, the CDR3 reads TGTGCCAGCAGCCCGGGGGCTAATGAAAAACTGTTTTTT. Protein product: CASSPGANEKLFF.

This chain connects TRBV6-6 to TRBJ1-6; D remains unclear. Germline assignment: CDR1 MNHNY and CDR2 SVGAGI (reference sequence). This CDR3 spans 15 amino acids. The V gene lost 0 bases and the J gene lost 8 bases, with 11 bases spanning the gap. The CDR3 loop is CASSYSIQQDSPLHF. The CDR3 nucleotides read TGTGCCAGCAGTTACTCGATACAGCAAGATTCACCCCTCCACTTT.